These 9 T cell receptor beta chains were sequenced from one sample in a study of lymphopenia after photon versus proton radiotherapy. The data were produced by immunoSEQ multiplex PCR, yet TCRdb's version contains in-frame clones alone and is incomplete. The sample has some 16,000 clones, approximately 86% seen once. The sample here was peripheral blood, taken from a patient treated with proton-based radiotherapy. Every receptor here comes from a woman between 55 and 75 years old with cholangiocarcinoma. Some clones in this sample may be carry-over from other donors' samples.

The chain joins TRBV29-1 to TRBJ1-1; unclear D gene. Germline V gene lookup returns CDR1 SQVTM and CDR2 ANQGSEA. The CDR3 spans 13 residues. V lost 7 bases to trimming and J lost 1 base, with 13 bases between them. The CDR3 reads CSARKGANTEAFF. Here the CDR3 DNA reads TGCAGCGCCCGGAAGGGCGCGAACACTGAAGCTTTCTTT.

The rearrangement uses TRBV2 and TRBJ1-5; 8 bases match TRBD1. Trimming cost V 6 bases and J 6 bases; bases outside gene matches: 13. Germline V gene data show CDR1 as SNHLY and CDR2 as FYNNEI. CDR3 length: 16 residues. CDR3 bases: TGTGCCAGCAGGAAGGGGGCGTCAGGGGGCCTTCAGCCCCAGCATTTT. This gives the protein CASRKGASGGLQPQHF.

The V call is TRBV14, the J call TRBJ1-4; D is perhaps TRBD1 (5 bases). This CDR3 region has 16 residues. V was cut by 1 base and J by 3 bases, with 12 bases left in between. The germline V gene encodes CDR1 SGHDN and CDR2 FVKESK. The CDR3 coding sequence is TGTGCCAGCAGCCAAGGAGGGAACAGGCCTAATGAAAAACTGTTTTTT. As protein: CASSQGGNRPNEKLFF.

This clone is deemed medium-sized. This chain uses TRBV9 with TRBJ1-2; D gene uncertain. The ends were cut back, 3 bases at V and 12 bases at J, with 12 bases in the middle. CDR3 length equals 11 residues. Germline V gene sequence: CDR1 SGDLS, CDR2 YYNGEE. The CDR3 reads CASSGLAGHTF. CDR3 nucleotides: TGTGCCAGCAGCGGACTCGCCGGCCACACCTTC. Full variable domain (missing parts from reference TRBV9 and TRBJ1-2): DSGVTQTPKHLITATGQRVTLRCSPRSGDLSVYWYQQSLDQGLQFLIQYYNGEERAKGNILERFSAQQFPDLHSELNLSSLELGDSALYFCASSGLAGHTFGSGTRLTVV.

The DNA of the CDR3 is TGTGCCAGCAGCGTTCCAATGACCGGACCTGGAAACACCATATATTTT. It specifies CASSVPMTGPGNTIYF. This sequence joins TRBV21-1 and TRBJ1-3. TRBV21-1 is labeled a pseudogene. CDR3 length equals 16 residues.

This clone was seen once. The genes are TRBV18 and TRBJ2-7; 9 bases line up with TRBD1. The V gene's germline CDR1 is KGHSH and CDR2 LQKENI. V was clipped by 3 bases and J by 6 bases; unmatched bases: 9. The CDR3 runs 15 residues. The CDR3 loop reads CASSPYSGTGSEQYF. CDR3 sequence (DNA): TGTGCCAGCTCACCGTACTCCGGGACAGGGAGCGAGCAGTACTTC.

This clone was counted only a few times. The genes are TRBV6-1 and TRBJ1-2, with 9 bases that match TRBD1. CDR1 is MNHNS, CDR2 SASEGT, per germline. There are 14 residues in the CDR3. The ends lost 5 bases at V and 2 bases at J; junction bases unmatched: 3. CDR3 bases: TGTGCCAGCAGTTTGGGACAGGGAAACTATGGCTACACCTTC. Translated: CASSLGQGNYGYTF.

The rearrangement joins TRBV6-1 to TRBJ1-5; D unresolved. The CDR3 covers 14 residues. CDR1 and CDR2 (germline): MNHNS, SASEGT. V lost 6 bases and J lost 5, with 14 bases in between. The CDR3 sequence: CASSSETWDQPQHF. CDR3 nucleotide sequence: TGTGCCAGCAGCTCCGAGACGTGGGATCAGCCCCAGCATTTT.

CDR3 in DNA: TGCAGTGCTACCGGAAACACCATATATTTT. Protein: CSATGNTIYF. This sequence joins TRBV20-1 and TRBJ1-3; no clear D. The V gene lost 4 bases and the J gene lost 4 bases, with 2 bases spanning the gap. Germline loops: CDR1 DFQATT, CDR2 SNEGSKA (reference sequence). This CDR3 region has 10 residues.